This T cell receptor beta chain was observed in a study of T-cell memory formation after mild COVID-19. MiXCR was run by TCRdb on the 5' RACE reads, yielding one entry per CDR3 protein. This sample carries about 38,000 distinct CDR3 sequences, roughly 10% of them seen once, and the ten largest clones take less than 30%. From germline, CDR1 is SGHVS and CDR2 FQNEAQ. The CDR3 spans 13 residues. Trimming stripped 4 bases from V and 7 bases from J, with 11 bases between. The table lists this clonotype with many counts. This receptor was obtained from a man younger than 35 who had mild COVID-19 (a few samples of this study predate the infection). Cell type and time point are not known. The rearrangement joins TRBV7-8 to TRBJ1-5; a possible D gene is TRBD1 (5 bases). Sequencing was performed on PBMCs or a T cell subset sorted from them (not recorded which). The CDR3 loop is CASSWAGEQPQHF. In DNA, the CDR3 is TGTGCCAGCAGCTGGGCGGGGGAGCAGCCCCAGCATTTT.